These T cell receptor beta chains were read from a single sample in a study of T cell responses to AZD1222 COVID-19 vaccine. The protocol was immunoSEQ multiplex PCR, while the TCRdb copy is restricted to in-frame clones and leaves out a portion. The sample has 140,000 to 150,000 clones, about 91% seen once. The sequencing here drew on peripheral blood, taken on day 0 of AZD1222 vaccination. Every receptor here comes from an adult in good health. CDR3s include the opening cysteine and the closing phenylalanine or tryptophan. D genes are given only for firm matches. Clone size, where shown, is once, few, many, or a class for clones that have expanded.

D	size	J	V	CDR3	DNA
NA	NA	TRBJ1-5	TRBV5-4	CASSLGRADSNQPQHF	TGTGCCAGCAGCTTGGGCCGGGCGGATAGCAATCAGCCCCAGCATTTT
NA	few	TRBJ2-3	TRBV5-1	CASSPRPASTDTQYF	TGCGCCAGCAGCCCCCGGCCAGCTAGCACAGATACGCAGTATTTT
NA	once	TRBJ2-3	TRBV11-3	CASSLAGFTDTQYF	TGTGCCAGCAGCTTAGCCGGGTTCACAGATACGCAGTATTTT
TRBD2	NA	TRBJ2-4	TRBV3-1/TRBV3-2	CASSRVVTGGNIQYF	TGTGCCAGCAGCCGCGTCGTGACGGGAGGGAACATTCAGTACTTC
NA	NA	TRBJ2-5	TRBV11-2	CASSLVIGLQETQYF	TGTGCCAGCAGCTTAGTAATCGGGCTCCAAGAGACCCAGTACTTC
TRBD1	NA	TRBJ1-1	TRBV18	CASSRAVQGGNMNTEAFF	TGTGCCAGCTCACGGGCAGTACAGGGGGGGAATATGAACACTGAAGCTTTCTTT
NA	few	TRBJ2-7	TRBV7-9	CASSLDGLGYEQYF	TGTGCCAGCAGCTTAGACGGACTGGGCTACGAGCAGTACTTC
NA	NA	TRBJ1-1	TRBV11-1	CASGGSAASTEAFF	TGTGCCAGTGGGGGGTCGGCCGCCTCCACTGAAGCTTTCTTT
NA	NA	TRBJ1-5	TRBV6-5	CASSYSVRSNQPQHF	TGTGCCAGCAGTTACTCGGTAAGGAGCAATCAGCCCCAGCATTTT
TRBD1	NA	TRBJ1-4	TRBV5-1	CASSLAKGTGSRKTVF	TGCGCCAGCAGCTTGGCCAAAGGGACAGGGTCGAGAAAAACTGTTTTT
NA	NA	TRBJ2-7	TRBV28	CASSLRARGYEQYF	TGTGCCAGCAGTTTACGAGCCAGGGGCTACGAGCAGTACTTC
TRBD1	once	TRBJ1-4	TRBV18	CASSPLDRGLATNEKLFF	TGTGCCAGCTCACCTCTGGACAGGGGCCTCGCAACTAATGAAAAACTGTTTTTT
NA	NA	TRBJ2-5	TRBV4-1	CASSPDISGSEVKETQYF	TGCGCCAGCAGCCCCGACATCTCAGGGAGTGAGGTCAAAGAGACCCAGTACTTC
NA	NA	TRBJ1-1	TRBV28	CASSLNGVNTEAFF	TGTGCCAGCAGCCTTAACGGGGTGAACACTGAAGCTTTCTTT
NA	NA	TRBJ2-2	TRBV28	CASRSTSPGELFF	TGTGCCAGCAGGTCGACATCGCCCGGGGAGCTGTTTTTT
NA	NA	TRBJ2-3	TRBV7-2	CASSLDSGTVTDTQYF	TGTGCCAGCAGCTTGGACTCCGGGACTGTCACAGATACGCAGTATTTT
NA	NA	TRBJ1-2	TRBV28	CASSLGHNYGYTF	TGTGCCAGCAGTTTGGGACACAACTATGGCTACACCTTC
NA	NA	TRBJ1-4	TRBV28	CASSSPSGAIKKLFF	TGTGCCAGCAGTTCCCCTTCGGGAGCAATCAAAAAACTGTTTTTT
TRBD1	NA	TRBJ1-2	TRBV2	CASSAEDRGGSYTF	TGTGCCAGCAGTGCCGAAGACAGGGGAGGCAGCTACACCTTC
NA	NA	TRBJ1-2	TRBV29-1	CSAEPGANYGYTF	TGCAGCGCTGAGCCGGGGGCGAACTATGGCTACACCTTC
NA	NA	TRBJ2-3	TRBV4-3	CASSQRPGPITDTQYF	TGCGCCAGCAGCCAACGCCCGGGACCTATCACAGATACGCAGTATTTT
NA	once	TRBJ1-2	TRBV3-1/TRBV3-2	CASSQEGSGYGYTF	TGTGCCAGCAGCCAAGAGGGCAGCGGGTATGGCTACACCTTC
NA	NA	TRBJ2-7	TRBV3-1/TRBV3-2	CASSQAGRSSYEQYF	TGTGCCAGCAGCCAAGCGGGTAGGAGCTCCTACGAGCAGTACTTC
NA	few	TRBJ1-6	TRBV7-3	CASSPRGGSYNSPLHF	TGTGCCAGCAGCCCTAGGGGGGGCTCCTATAATTCACCCCTCCACTTT
NA	few	TRBJ1-5	TRBV28	CASRGDWGRGESYQPQHF	TGTGCCAGCAGGGGGGATTGGGGGCGCGGGGAATCTTATCAGCCCCAGCATTTT
TRBD2	once	TRBJ2-5	TRBV5-6	CASSYTSGAPRETQYF	TGTGCCAGCAGCTATACTAGCGGGGCGCCCCGAGAGACCCAGTACTTC
NA	NA	TRBJ1-2	TRBV27	CASSLSRSYGYTF	TGTGCCAGCAGTTTATCGCGGTCCTATGGCTACACCTTC
NA	NA	TRBJ1-6	TRBV9	CASSAGTLPLHF	TGTGCCAGCAGCGCCGGAACTTTACCCCTCCACTTT
NA	NA	TRBJ2-7	TRBV24-1	CATSDHRTGSYEQYF	TGTGCCACCAGTGATCATCGCACCGGGTCCTACGAGCAGTACTTC
NA	NA	TRBJ2-3	TRBV9	CASSVNAVGRDTQYF	TGTGCCAGCAGCGTAAACGCGGTGGGGCGGGATACGCAGTATTTT
NA	once	TRBJ1-2	TRBV7-9	CASTTAEGSNYGYTF	TGTGCCAGCACCACGGCGGAGGGCTCTAACTATGGCTACACCTTC
NA	NA	TRBJ2-1	TRBV5-1	CASSLGQGSNEQFF	TGCGCCAGCAGCTTAGGGCAGGGATCGAATGAGCAGTTCTTC
NA	NA	TRBJ2-6	TRBV5-1	CASSLGSSSGANVLTF	TGCGCCAGCAGCTTGGGCAGCAGCTCTGGGGCCAACGTCCTGACTTTC